The clone carrying this T cell receptor (beta chain) is called medium-sized based on its frequency. The target antigen is unknown. This sample stems from a study of T cell clusters in autoimmune cytopenias. The study's findings and limits: TRB repertoire shifts in secondary cytopenia and chronic lymphocytic leukemia mostly reflected lymphoma, not autoimmunity. The cluster-lack signature was not seen for secondary cytopenia versus chronic lymphocytic leukemia. The T cell clusters came from computational analysis alone and lack functional validation.

The germline gives CDR1 MNHEY, CDR2 SMNVEV (reference sequence). The CDR3 sequence is 18 residues long. Roughly 38,000 genome equivalents of blood DNA were amplified for TRB. Multiplex touch-down PCR amplified TRB using TRB-A and TRB-B pools in one tube. TCRdb re-called the multiplex PCR reads; every CDR3 protein appears as one record, without DNA. The sample table sets out 5,500 to 7,500 distinct CDR3 sequences. These same records also appear under a second study, on T cell repertoires in aging, cancer and after chemotherapy. As that report states: Age-matched healthy donors had significantly more diverse, less clonal blood TCR repertoires than untreated cancer patients.

The sequence came from a human donor in good health. The sample consisted of peripheral blood. V gene TRBV27 combines with J gene TRBJ2-6. CDR3 amino acids: CASSFWSKAALRANVLTF.